One sample yielded the 13 T cell receptor beta chains listed below, sequenced in a study of blood T cell repertoires in COVID-19. TCRdb's table, derived via immunoSEQ multiplex PCR, lists solely in-frame clones and lacks some. The table has about 200,000 clones, roughly 80% seen once. Sample: peripheral blood. These TCRs come from a man aged 55 to 70 with COVID-19, enrolled during active disease.

The J gene is TRBJ2-7, the V gene TRBV27; unclear D gene. This CDR3 contains 14 residues. Trimming removed 6 bases at V and 3 bases at J, with 15 bases between. Germline V gives CDR1 MNHEY, CDR2 SMNVEV (reference sequence). CDR3 sequence reads: CASRPETSFYEQYF. The CDR3, as DNA: TGTGCCAGCAGGCCTGAGACTTCCTTCTACGAGCAGTACTTC.

This chain uses TRBV11-3 with TRBJ2-3; 7 bases are a match to TRBD1. Germline V lookup: CDR1 SGHNT, CDR2 YENEEA. J was trimmed by 4 bases and V by 0 bases; bases with no gene match: 1. The CDR3 is made up of 14 amino acids. CDR3 loop: CASSLEQGADTQYF. DNA for the CDR3: TGTGCCAGCAGCTTAGAGCAGGGGGCAGATACGCAGTATTTT.

The rearrangement joins TRBV11-2 to TRBJ2-1, with D possibly matching TRBD2 (6 bases). The V gene lost 3 bases and the J gene lost 8 bases, with 14 bases spanning the gap. The CDR3 consists of 14 residues. CDR1 is SGHAT and CDR2 is FQNNGV in the germline V gene. Here the CDR3 reads CASSFVLASYEQFF. CDR3 bases: TGTGCCAGCAGCTTTGTACTAGCCTCCTATGAGCAGTTCTTC.

CDR3 sequence (DNA): TGCGCCAGCAGCCAAGACCGGACAGGGGCTGGGGCCAACGTCCTGACTTTC. It specifies CASSQDRTGAGANVLTF. The chain is built from TRBV4-3 and TRBJ2-6, with TRBD1 matching 9 bases. CDR1 is LGHNA, CDR2 YSLEER, per germline. This CDR3 has 17 amino acids. V was pared by 0 bases and J by 2 bases, with 2 bases of the junction left unmatched.

The chain combines TRBV18 with TRBJ1-3; no reliable D call. Between the trimmed V and J ends, which lost 1 base and 0 bases, there was a span of 10 bases. The CDR3 is 16 residues long. Germline V gene sequence: CDR1 KGHSH, CDR2 LQKENI. The CDR3 DNA is TGTGCCAGCTCACCACGGTTAGAGCCCTCTGGAAACACCATATATTTT. Residues: CASSPRLEPSGNTIYF.

This clone has only one observation. The rearrangement links TRBV6-5 to TRBJ1-2; TRBD1 might be the D (6 bases). CDR1 is MNHEY and CDR2 is SVGAGI in the germline V gene. CDR3 size: 14 residues. The V and J ends lost 8 bases and 4 bases respectively, with 17 bases between them. CDR3 residues: CASRNPGQFYGYTF. CDR3 sequence (DNA): TGTGCCAGCCGAAACCCCGGACAGTTCTATGGCTACACCTTC.

The chain joins TRBV29-1 to TRBJ1-5, with 7 nucleotides matching TRBD1. Trimming at V came to 4 bases and at J to 1 base, leaving 4 bases not matched to a gene. Germline-derived CDR1 and CDR2 are SQVTM and ANQGSEA. The CDR3 consists of 14 residues. As DNA, the CDR3 is TGCAGCGTTGCAACAGGGGCGAGCAATCAGCCCCAGCATTTT. It translates to CSVATGASNQPQHF.

The chain joins TRBV6-5 to TRBJ2-2; 9 bases line up with TRBD1. CDR1 MNHEY and CDR2 SVGAGI come from the germline V gene. The CDR3 spans 16 residues. Trimming at V came to 2 bases and at J to 4 bases, leaving 5 bases not matched to a gene. The CDR3 region is CASSYPRDRVTGELFF. The DNA for the CDR3 is TGTGCCAGCAGTTACCCCCGGGACAGGGTCACCGGGGAGCTGTTTTTT.

The chain employs TRBV30 and TRBJ1-4; TRBD1 is a possible D gene (6 bases). The germline CDR1 and CDR2 sequences are GTSNPN and SVGIG (reference sequence). Trimming removed 0 bases from V and 5 bases from J, with 13 bases in between. This CDR3 comprises 15 residues. CDR3 coding DNA: TGTGCCTGGAGTGTATTAAGCCAGGGGAATGAAAAACTGTTTTTT. Its protein is CAWSVLSQGNEKLFF.

This clone appeared a few times. For the CDR3, the DNA is TGTGCCAGCAATCCCGGACAGGCGAAAAATTCACCCCTCCACTTT. It is translated as CASNPGQAKNSPLHF. This chain uses TRBV6-5 with TRBJ1-6; 7 positions agree with TRBD1. The CDR3 loop spans 15 amino acids. Trimming cost V 7 bases and J 7 bases; bases outside gene matches: 10. Germline V lookup: CDR1 MNHEY, CDR2 SVGAGI.

J is TRBJ1-6 and V is TRBV5-4, with TRBD1 matching over 7 bases. CDR1 and CDR2 from the germline V gene are SGHNT and YYREEE (reference sequence). There are 17 residues in the CDR3. Trimming cost V 4 bases and J 0 bases; bases outside gene matches: 7. The DNA of the CDR3 is TGTGCCAGCAGCGGGACAGTTGGAGGCTCCTATAATTCACCCCTCCACTTT. Amino acid sequence: CASSGTVGGSYNSPLHF. The variable domain in full, with the rest retrieved from reference TRBV5-4 and TRBJ1-6, is ETGVTQSPTHLIKTRGQQVTLRCSSQSGHNTVSWYQQALGQGPQFIFQYYREEENGRGNFPPRFSGLQFPNYSSELNVNALELDDSALYLCASSGTVGGSYNSPLHFGNGTRLTVT.

The genes are TRBV30 and TRBJ2-1, with 10 nucleotides matching TRBD2. The V gene's germline CDR1 is GTSNPN and CDR2 SVGIG (reference sequence). There are 13 residues in the CDR3. The junction had 3 bases not matched to a gene; V was cut back by 0 bases and J by 10 bases. The CDR3 protein is CAWSVTSGTEQFF. DNA for the CDR3: TGTGCCTGGAGTGTAACTAGCGGGACGGAGCAGTTCTTC.

This clone was observed a single time. The chain links TRBV5-8 to TRBJ2-2; no reliable D call. Germline CDR1 is SGHTS and CDR2 is YDEGEE. This CDR3 contains 15 residues. V was cut by 2 bases and J by 0 bases, with 8 bases left in between. The CDR3 region has the DNA TGTGCCAGCAGCTTCGGTCTTACGAACACCGGGGAGCTGTTTTTT. Translation: CASSFGLTNTGELFF. Variable domain in full (rest from reference TRBV5-8 and TRBJ2-2): EAGVTQSPTHLIKTRGQQATLRCSPISGHTSVYWYQQALGLGLQFLLWYDEGEERNRGNFPPRFSGRQFPNYSSELNVNALELEDSALYLCASSFGLTNTGELFFGEGSRLTVL.